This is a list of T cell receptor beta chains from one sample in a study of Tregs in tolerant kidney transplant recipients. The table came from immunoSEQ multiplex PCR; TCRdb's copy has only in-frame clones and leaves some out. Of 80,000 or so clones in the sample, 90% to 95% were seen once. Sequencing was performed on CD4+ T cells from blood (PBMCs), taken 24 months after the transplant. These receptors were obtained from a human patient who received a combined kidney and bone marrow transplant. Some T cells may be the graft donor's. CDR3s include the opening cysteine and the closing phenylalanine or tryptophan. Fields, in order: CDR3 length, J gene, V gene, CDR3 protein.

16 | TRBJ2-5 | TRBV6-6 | CASSYPRDTGMETQYF
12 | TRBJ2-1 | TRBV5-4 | CASSLEGIEQFF
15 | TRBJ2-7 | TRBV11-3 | CASSKKTGMSYEQYF
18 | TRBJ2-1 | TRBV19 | CASTAPWASGRPYNEQFF
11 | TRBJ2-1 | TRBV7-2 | CASSLELRQFF
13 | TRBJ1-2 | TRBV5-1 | CASSTEGNYGYTF
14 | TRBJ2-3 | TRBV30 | CAWSGGGSPDTQYF
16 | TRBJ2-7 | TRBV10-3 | CAISESLSGGSYEQYF
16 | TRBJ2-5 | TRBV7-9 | CASSLRLPSAQETQYF
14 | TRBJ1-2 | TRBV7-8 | CASSINTGVEGYTF
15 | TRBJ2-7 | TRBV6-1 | CASRPTGLAGEAQYF
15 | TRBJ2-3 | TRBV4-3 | CASSQTYRGRNTQYF
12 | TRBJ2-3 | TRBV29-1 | CSVKSGTDTQYF
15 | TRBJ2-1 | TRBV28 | CASSGDGGQGNEQFF
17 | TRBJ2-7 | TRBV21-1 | CASSKRRTSRGTYEQYF
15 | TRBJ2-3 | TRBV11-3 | CASSLLAGGSDTQYF
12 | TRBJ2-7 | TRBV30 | CAWSVPGPRQYF
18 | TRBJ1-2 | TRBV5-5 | CASSSFGGQGAYDYGYTF
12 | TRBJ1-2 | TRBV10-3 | CAISDLSYGYTF
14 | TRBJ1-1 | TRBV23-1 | CASRHQGPSTEAFF